This note documents a single TCR gamma chain sequence. This likely came from a read error, as a far larger clone is one base away. The sample contains more than one DNA sequence encoding this CDR3. Germline V gene lookup returns CDR1 GITISATS and CDR2 ISYDGTV (reference sequence). The CDR3 has 14 amino acids. Flow sorting of PBMC yielded separate Vgamma9/Vdelta2+ and Vdelta2-negative gammadelta T cell populations for bulk repertoire analysis. TCRdb repeated clone calling on the multiplex PCR reads with CATT. The sample records around 27,000 gamma-chain clones, under 1.5% being singletons. The data were taken from a study of γδ T cells in repeated Plasmodium falciparum infection. Looking at the study overall: Malaria-naive adults were infected with P. falciparum NF54 four times over roughly 640 days. Timepoints: baseline, immediately before selected infections, and 21 days after every infection.

This receptor was identified in a pool of human donors (malaria-infected and uninfected, not separated). The sample taken for sequencing was gamma-delta T cells from blood. J is TRGJ1 or TRGJ2 and V is TRGV9. In the absence of a J gene in TCRdb, the DNA was matched to germline to assign it here. CDR3 in amino acids: CALWEGLNYYKKLF. Here the CDR3 DNA reads TGCGCCTTGTGGGAGGGACTAAATTATTATAAGAAACTCTTT.